The text below deals with one T cell receptor beta chain. The sample comes from a study of technical replicates of blood from four donors. TCRdb's copy holds only in-frame clones and misses some; the assay was immunoSEQ multiplex PCR. The data contain fewer than 100,000 clones, less than 95% of them singletons. Sequencing was carried out using T cells isolated from PBMCs. The receptor's source is a human donor in good health.

The CDR3 sequence: CASSSGDRARQPQHF. The DNA of the CDR3 is TGTGCCAGCAGCTCAGGGGACAGGGCTCGGCAGCCCCAGCATTTT. The V and J genes are TRBV7-9 and TRBJ1-5, with 9 nucleotides matching TRBD1. J was trimmed by 7 bases and V by 4 bases; bases with no gene match: 8. This CDR3 has 15 amino acids. Germline CDR1 is SEHNR and CDR2 is FQNEAQ (reference sequence).